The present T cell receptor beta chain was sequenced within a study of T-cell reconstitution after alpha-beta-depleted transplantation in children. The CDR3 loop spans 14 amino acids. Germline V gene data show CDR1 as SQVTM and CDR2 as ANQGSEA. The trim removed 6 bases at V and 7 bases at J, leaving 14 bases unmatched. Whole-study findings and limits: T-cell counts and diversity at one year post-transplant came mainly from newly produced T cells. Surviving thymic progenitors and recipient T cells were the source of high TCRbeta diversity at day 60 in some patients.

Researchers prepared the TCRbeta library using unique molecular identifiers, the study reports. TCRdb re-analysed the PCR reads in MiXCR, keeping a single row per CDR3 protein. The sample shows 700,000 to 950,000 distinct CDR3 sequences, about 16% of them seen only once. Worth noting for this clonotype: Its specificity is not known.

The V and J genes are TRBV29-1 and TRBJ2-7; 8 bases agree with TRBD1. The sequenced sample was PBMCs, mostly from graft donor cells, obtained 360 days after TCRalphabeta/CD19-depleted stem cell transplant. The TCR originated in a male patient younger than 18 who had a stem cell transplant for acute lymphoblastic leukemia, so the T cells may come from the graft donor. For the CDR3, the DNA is TGCAGCGTCCCTTACGGGACAGGCCATGGGGAGCAGTACTTC. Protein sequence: CSVPYGTGHGEQYF.